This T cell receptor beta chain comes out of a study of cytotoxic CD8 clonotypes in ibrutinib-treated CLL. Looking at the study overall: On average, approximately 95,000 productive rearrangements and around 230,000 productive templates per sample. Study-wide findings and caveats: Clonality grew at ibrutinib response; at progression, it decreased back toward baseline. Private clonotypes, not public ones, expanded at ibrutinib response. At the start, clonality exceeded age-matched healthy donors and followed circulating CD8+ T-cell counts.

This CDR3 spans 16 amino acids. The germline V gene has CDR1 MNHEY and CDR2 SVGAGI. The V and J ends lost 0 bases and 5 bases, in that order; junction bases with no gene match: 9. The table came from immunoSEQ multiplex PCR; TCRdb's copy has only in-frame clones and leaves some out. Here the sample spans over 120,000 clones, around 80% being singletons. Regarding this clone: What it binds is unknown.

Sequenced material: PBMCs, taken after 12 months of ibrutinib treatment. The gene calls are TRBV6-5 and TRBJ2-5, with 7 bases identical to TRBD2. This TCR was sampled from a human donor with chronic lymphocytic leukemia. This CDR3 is CASSYSNPAGSETQYF. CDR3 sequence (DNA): TGTGCCAGCAGTTACTCGAACCCAGCGGGATCTGAGACCCAGTACTTC.